A single sample gave rise to the 14 T cell receptor beta chains below, sequenced in a study of cytomegalovirus exposure and HLA in healthy donors. PCR used 60 Vbeta primers and 13 Jbeta primers. The data were produced by immunoSEQ multiplex PCR, yet TCRdb's version contains in-frame clones alone and is incomplete. The table records fewer than 200,000 clones, around 72% of them present only once. Sequencing input: PBMCs. These receptors were taken from a man aged 40-49 years in good health and CMV-seropositive.

The chain uses TRBV9 and TRBJ1-2, with D possibly matching TRBD1 (5 bases). Germline V CDR1 and CDR2: SGDLS, YYNGEE. This CDR3 is 15 amino acids long. V lost 3 bases, J lost 7 bases, and 19 bases lay in between. CDR3 residues: CASSASGRGWRGYTF. CDR3 in DNA: TGTGCCAGCAGCGCAAGCGGGAGGGGTTGGCGTGGCTACACCTTC.

Here the CDR3 DNA reads TGTGCCATCAGTGAGAGACAGGGAGGAAGCTCCTACAATGAGCAGTTCTTC. It specifies CAISERQGGSSYNEQFF. The chain joins TRBV10-3 to TRBJ2-1; possibly TRBD1 for D (7 bases). Germline assignment: CDR1 ENHRY and CDR2 SYGVKD. Trimming shortened V by 2 bases and J by 0 bases, and 14 bases separated the two germline ends. The CDR3 has 17 amino acids.

The chain uses TRBV7-2 and TRBJ2-7; the match to TRBD1 covers 8 bases. Germline V gene lookup returns CDR1 SGHTA and CDR2 FQGNSA. This CDR3 has 14 amino acids. V shed 5 bases and J 0 bases; nucleotides not matched to a gene: 3. CDR3 in DNA: TGTGCCAGCAGCGAAGGGACAGGCTCCTACGAGCAGTACTTC. This gives the protein CASSEGTGSYEQYF.

The genes are TRBV11-1 and TRBJ1-1; possible D gene TRBD1, 5 bases. The V gene lost 1 base and the J gene lost 7 bases, with 10 bases spanning the gap. The germline V gene encodes CDR1 SGHAT and CDR2 FQDESV (reference sequence). The CDR3 is 13 residues long. The CDR3 protein is CASSLDPGVEAFF. CDR3 bases: TGTGCCAGCAGCTTAGATCCGGGGGTTGAAGCTTTCTTT.

The chain couples TRBV7-2 to TRBJ1-1, with 8 bases that match TRBD1. J lost 4 bases, V lost 5 bases, and 6 bases had no gene match. CDR1 is SGHTA, CDR2 FQGNSA, per germline. This CDR3 is 14 amino acids long. The chain's CDR3 is CASSSDRGGTEAFF. Here the CDR3 DNA reads TGTGCCAGCAGCAGCGACAGGGGAGGCACTGAAGCTTTCTTT.

V is TRBV27 and J is TRBJ2-7, with 10 bases that match TRBD2. The germline V gene encodes CDR1 MNHEY and CDR2 SMNVEV (reference sequence). V lost 7 bases and J lost 0; bases outside the gene matches: 9. CDR3 length: 16 amino acids. CDR3 sequence: CASKVAGGGSSYEQYF. CDR3 nucleotide sequence: TGTGCCAGCAAGGTAGCGGGGGGCGGGAGCTCCTACGAGCAGTACTTC.

This chain uses TRBV6-5 with TRBJ1-4; D ambiguous. CDR3 length equals 14 residues. V was trimmed by 4 bases and J by 0 bases, leaving 6 bases between them. Germline values: CDR1 MNHEY, CDR2 SVGAGI. The CDR3 loop is CASSFGATNEKLFF. The CDR3 DNA follows: TGTGCCAGCAGTTTCGGAGCAACTAATGAAAAACTGTTTTTT.

In this sample, this clone turned up a few times. This chain joins TRBV7-3 and TRBJ2-6; the D gene is possibly TRBD2 (5 bases). Trimming removed 2 bases at V and 0 bases at J, with 11 bases between. The CDR3 extends over 17 amino acids. CDR1 SGHTA and CDR2 FQGTGA come from the germline V gene. CDR3 sequence reads: CASSLPGVLSGANVLTF. CDR3 bases: TGTGCCAGCAGCTTACCCGGGGTTCTCTCTGGGGCCAACGTCCTGACTTTC.

V is TRBV7-9 and J is TRBJ1-4, with 9 bases identical to TRBD1. Germline-derived CDR1 and CDR2 are SEHNR and FQNEAQ (reference sequence). This CDR3 has 14 residues. J lost 6 bases, V lost 3 bases, and 2 bases had no gene match. CDR3 residues: CASSFGDRDEKLFF. The CDR3, as DNA: TGTGCCAGCAGCTTTGGGGACAGGGATGAAAAACTGTTTTTT.

The chain carries TRBV12-5 and TRBJ1-5; tentatively, D is TRBD1 (5 bases). V lost 1 base and J 3 bases, leaving 10 bases between the germline ends. Germline V gene lookup returns CDR1 LGHNT and CDR2 FRNRAP. The CDR3 is made up of 15 amino acids. The CDR3 sequence: CASGLGGQINQPQHF. The DNA for the CDR3 is TGTGCTAGTGGTTTGGGGGGCCAGATCAATCAGCCCCAGCATTTT.

This chain connects TRBV13 to TRBJ2-1; 9 nucleotides match TRBD2. The germline V gene encodes CDR1 PRHDT and CDR2 FYEKMQ (reference sequence). The CDR3 runs to 15 residues. J gave up 5 bases and V 5 bases, and 7 bases lay outside the gene matches. The CDR3 nucleotides are TGTGCCAGCAGCCCCAGCGGGGGGACCCACAATGAGCAGTTCTTC. It encodes CASSPSGGTHNEQFF.

This sequence joins TRBV6-5 and TRBJ1-4, with 7 bases that match TRBD1. J gave up 6 bases and V 8 bases, and 3 bases lay outside the gene matches. Germline V gene data show CDR1 as MNHEY and CDR2 as SVGAGI. The length of the CDR3 is 12 residues. For the CDR3, the DNA is TGTGCCAGCGGACAGGCCGATGAAAAACTGTTTTTT. As protein: CASGQADEKLFF.

The table lists this clone with a few counts. The V and J genes are TRBV10-3 and TRBJ1-1, with TRBD1 matching over 7 bases. The V gene end was trimmed by 5 bases and the J gene end by 3 bases; junction bases not matched to a gene: 0. This CDR3 spans 12 amino acids. Germline assignment: CDR1 ENHRY and CDR2 SYGVKD. The CDR3 DNA follows: TGTGCCATCAGTACAGGGGACACTGAAGCTTTCTTT. Translated: CAISTGDTEAFF.

V is TRBV7-9 and J is TRBJ2-7; TRBD2 is a possible D gene (5 bases). CDR1 is SEHNR, CDR2 FQNEAQ, per germline (reference sequence). V shed 1 base and J shed 3 bases, with 13 bases lying between them. CDR3 length: 15 residues. CDR3 nucleotides: TGTGCCAGCAGCTTAGGCGGACTTCTATACTACGAGCAGTACTTC. This encodes CASSLGGLLYYEQYF. Combining the CDR3 with reference TRBV7-9 and TRBJ2-7 gives the whole variable domain DTGVSQNPRHKITKRGQNVTFRCDPISEHNRLYWYRQTLGQGPEFLTYFQNEAQLEKSRLLSDRFSAERPKGSFSTLEIQRTEQGDSAMYLCASSLGGLLYYEQYFGPGTRLTVT.